The 28 T cell receptor beta chains listed next were all sequenced from one sample in a study of OX40 agonist ivuxolimab in advanced cancers. The method was immunoSEQ multiplex PCR; TCRdb's version includes in-frame clones alone and lacks a portion of them. This sample has roughly 89,000 clones, with 85% to 90% found just once. The sample here was CD4+ or CD8+ T cells sorted from blood, taken in a trial of the OX40 agonist ivuxolimab. These receptors originate from an adult with an advanced solid tumor such as melanoma, head and neck, liver or kidney cancer.

The chain links TRBV4-1 to TRBJ2-7; either TRBD1 or TRBD2 may fit D (6 bases each). Trimming took 0 bases from V and 7 from J, leaving 13 bases between them. The V gene's germline CDR1 is MGHRA and CDR2 YSYEKL. The CDR3 is 14 residues long. The CDR3 here is CASSQDWGAREQYF. The CDR3 region has the DNA TGCGCCAGCAGCCAAGATTGGGGGGCCCGGGAGCAGTACTTC.

For the CDR3, the DNA is TGTGCCAGCAGCCCGTACAGGGAGGGGCAGCCCCAGCATTTT. Residues: CASSPYREGQPQHF. The chain links TRBV5-8 to TRBJ1-5; perhaps TRBD1 as D (6 bases). Looked up from germline, CDR1 is SGHTS and CDR2 is YDEGEE. V lost 4 bases to trimming and J lost 7 bases, with 15 bases between them. CDR3 length: 14 residues. Together with reference TRBV5-8 and TRBJ1-5, the CDR3 gives the full variable domain: EAGVTQSPTHLIKTRGQQATLRCSPISGHTSVYWYQQALGLGLQFLLWYDEGEERNRGNFPPRFSGRQFPNYSSELNVNALELEDSALYLCASSPYREGQPQHFGDGTRLSIL.

This sequence joins TRBV28 and TRBJ2-3, with 9 bases lining up with TRBD2. J was trimmed by 0 bases and V by 6 bases; bases with no gene match: 1. Germline V gene data show CDR1 as MDHEN and CDR2 as SYDVKM. This CDR3 is built from 14 residues. In nucleotides, the CDR3 is TGTGCCAGCAGCCTAGCGGGAAGCACAGATACGCAGTATTTT. This gives the protein CASSLAGSTDTQYF.

Here the CDR3 DNA reads TGTGCCAGCAGCGTACAGGGTGGTGAGAACACTGAAGCTTTCTTT. It is translated as CASSVQGGENTEAFF. The rearrangement uses TRBV9 and TRBJ1-1, with a possible D match to TRBD1 (5 bases). Germline CDR1 is SGDLS and CDR2 is YYNGEE. Trimming removed 1 base from V and 1 base from J, with 11 bases in between. This CDR3 contains 15 residues.

This rearrangement joins TRBV19 to TRBJ2-6; TRBD2 matches at 12 bases. The CDR3 has 18 residues. Germline CDR1 and CDR2: LNHDA and SQIVND (reference sequence). V was pared by 1 base and J by 4 bases, with 5 bases of the junction left unmatched. The chain's CDR3 is CASSIGLAGGSGANVLTF. CDR3 DNA: TGTGCCAGTAGTATAGGCCTAGCGGGAGGGTCCGGGGCCAACGTCCTGACTTTC.

The count of this clone is one. V is TRBV7-9 and J is TRBJ2-3; either TRBD1 or TRBD2 may supply D (5 bases each). The CDR3 spans 14 residues. The germline V and J ends were trimmed by 9 bases and 2 bases, with 15 bases remaining between them. The germline V gene encodes CDR1 SEHNR and CDR2 FQNEAQ (reference sequence). CDR3 loop: CASSARDPTDTQYF. The CDR3 bases are TGTGCCAGTTCCGCCAGGGACCCCACAGATACGCAGTATTTT.

The genes are TRBV10-2 and TRBJ2-7; TRBD1 agrees at 10 bases. After removal of 8 bases from V and 3 bases from J, the junction contained 4 bases not matched to a gene. This CDR3 has 13 residues. The germline V gene has CDR1 WSHSY and CDR2 SAAADI. The CDR3 loop is CASFRDRGYEQYF. For the CDR3, the DNA is TGCGCCAGCTTCCGGGACAGGGGCTACGAGCAGTACTTC.

The chain is built from TRBV9 and TRBJ2-2; D gene unclear. Looked up from germline, CDR1 is SGDLS and CDR2 is YYNGEE. Between the trimmed V and J ends, which lost 2 bases and 1 base, there was a span of 12 bases. This CDR3 region has 16 residues. In nucleotides, the CDR3 is TGTGCCAGCAGCGTCGGGCATCCTGGGAACACCGGGGAGCTGTTTTTT. Residues: CASSVGHPGNTGELFF.

This sequence joins TRBV23-1 and TRBJ1-5; D unresolved. TRBV23-1 is treated as an ORF (open reading frame) with a function not yet certain. The CDR3 contains 12 residues. V lost 7 bases and J lost 6, with 10 bases in between. DNA for the CDR3: TGCGCCAGCACCGGGAAGAGTCAGCCCCAGCATTTT. This translates into CASTGKSQPQHF.

The V call is TRBV7-2, the J call TRBJ2-7; no clear D gene. The germline V gene encodes CDR1 SGHTA and CDR2 FQGNSA. Trimming removed 4 bases at V and 7 bases at J, with 8 bases between. This CDR3 region has 11 residues. The CDR3 protein is CASSYAAEQYF. As DNA, the CDR3 is TGTGCCAGCAGCTACGCGGCGGAGCAGTACTTC.

The gene calls are TRBV28 and TRBJ1-2; tentatively, D is TRBD1 (5 bases). The CDR3 is 15 residues long. Deletions cut 10 bases from V and 3 bases from J, with 21 bases between. Germline CDR1 reads MDHEN; CDR2 reads SYDVKM. The CDR3 sequence: CATIRGSGAYYGYTF. DNA of the CDR3: TGTGCCACAATACGTGGTTCCGGGGCTTACTATGGCTACACCTTC.

The chain couples TRBV6-1 to TRBJ2-3; 11 bases match TRBD2. Trimming at V came to 3 bases and at J to 4 bases, leaving 3 bases not matched to a gene. Germline V gene lookup returns CDR1 MNHNS and CDR2 SASEGT. CDR3 size: 15 residues. In nucleotides, the CDR3 is TGTGCCAGCAGTGATCTAGCGGGAGGCGCAGATACGCAGTATTTT. This encodes CASSDLAGGADTQYF.

The rearrangement links TRBV27 to TRBJ2-2; D is unclear. V lost 6 bases and J lost 6, with 5 bases in between. Germline assignment: CDR1 MNHEY and CDR2 SMNVEV (reference sequence). The CDR3 is 11 amino acids. The CDR3 sequence is CASSQAGELFF. The CDR3 DNA is TGTGCCAGCAGCCAGGCCGGGGAGCTGTTTTTT.

This clone occurred a few times. This sequence joins TRBV28 and TRBJ1-1; D possibly corresponds to TRBD1 (5 bases). The length of the CDR3 is 13 residues. V was cut by 2 bases and J by 6 bases, with 10 bases left in between. Germline assignment: CDR1 MDHEN and CDR2 SYDVKM. CDR3 in amino acids: CASSLGGGSEAFF. The CDR3 nucleotides read TGTGCCAGCAGTTTAGGCGGGGGATCTGAAGCTTTCTTT.

The chain recombines TRBV28 with TRBJ2-6; D unclear. V lost 4 bases, J lost 6 bases, and 7 bases lay in between. The CDR3 covers 13 residues. Looked up from germline, CDR1 is MDHEN and CDR2 is SYDVKM. CDR3 loop: CASSSDQANVLTF. The CDR3 DNA is TGTGCCAGCAGTTCGGATCAGGCCAACGTCCTGACTTTC.

This clone has a handful of counts. The rearrangement links TRBV7-2 to TRBJ2-5; perhaps TRBD2 as D (6 bases). Trimming removed 5 bases from V and 2 bases from J, with 12 bases in between. Germline V gives CDR1 SGHTA, CDR2 FQGNSA. The CDR3 consists of 14 residues. The CDR3 sequence is CASSPDYLQETQYF. The CDR3 DNA follows: TGTGCCAGCAGCCCGGACTACTTACAAGAGACCCAGTACTTC.

The rearrangement uses TRBV29-1 and TRBJ2-7; the match to TRBD1 covers 10 bases. CDR1 and CDR2 from the germline V gene are SQVTM and ANQGSEA. V dropped 0 bases and J dropped 3; count of bases not matched to a gene: 5. The CDR3 spans 15 residues. For the CDR3, the DNA is TGCAGCGTTGAAGACCAGGACAGGGGGTTCTACGAGCAGTACTTC. This codes for CSVEDQDRGFYEQYF.

The CDR3 sequence is CAWSGLAWYEQYF. The CDR3 DNA follows: TGTGCCTGGAGCGGACTAGCGTGGTACGAGCAGTACTTC. The V gene is TRBV30, the J gene TRBJ2-7, with TRBD2 identical over 9 bases. V dropped 3 bases and J dropped 4; count of bases not matched to a gene: 4. CDR3 length equals 13 residues. The germline V gene has CDR1 GTSNPN and CDR2 SVGIG (reference sequence).

J is TRBJ2-1 and V is TRBV4-1; D remains ambiguous. The CDR3 consists of 12 residues. The V gene lost 6 bases and the J gene lost 5 bases, with 8 bases spanning the gap. Germline V gene data show CDR1 as MGHRA and CDR2 as YSYEKL. CDR3 DNA: TGCGCCAGCAGATTAAACAACAATGAGCAGTTCTTC. The encoded protein is CASRLNNNEQFF.

The chain combines TRBV13 with TRBJ2-2, with D unresolved. Trimming shortened V by 5 bases and J by 4 bases, and 20 bases separated the two germline ends. The germline CDR1 and CDR2 sequences are PRHDT and FYEKMQ (reference sequence). The CDR3 covers 17 residues. The DNA for the CDR3 is TGTGCCAGCAGCCTGACCGGGCACATGGGCACCACCGGGGAGCTGTTTTTT. Translating gives CASSLTGHMGTTGELFF. Full variable domain (outside the CDR3, taken from reference TRBV13 and TRBJ2-2): AAGVIQSPRHLIKEKRETATLKCYPIPRHDTVYWYQQGPGQDPQFLISFYEKMQSDKGSIPDRFSAQQFSDYHSELNMSSLELGDSALYFCASSLTGHMGTTGELFFGEGSRLTVL.

The chain employs TRBV11-3 and TRBJ2-3, with unresolved D. The germline V and J ends were trimmed by 4 bases and 0 bases, with 11 bases remaining between them. The CDR3 is made up of 15 amino acids. Germline V gene lookup returns CDR1 SGHNT and CDR2 YENEEA. CDR3 region: CASSSIESSTDTQYF. The CDR3 nucleotides read TGTGCCAGCAGCTCCATAGAAAGTAGCACAGATACGCAGTATTTT.

This clone came up once. Here the CDR3 reads CSVGQGGTEAFF. The CDR3 bases are TGCAGCGTCGGACAGGGGGGCACTGAAGCTTTCTTT. The rearrangement uses TRBV29-1 and TRBJ1-1; TRBD1 aligns across 10 bases. From germline, CDR1 is SQVTM and CDR2 ANQGSEA. Trimming cost V 6 bases and J 4 bases; bases outside gene matches: 2. There are 12 residues in the CDR3.

The chain links TRBV9 to TRBJ1-5; 7 nucleotides match TRBD1. CDR1 SGDLS and CDR2 YYNGEE come from the germline V gene. Trimming took 4 bases from V and 6 from J; bases not matched to a gene: 10. The CDR3 contains 15 residues. Written as DNA, the CDR3 is TGTGCCAGCAGCCCCGGGGGGACAGTCGGTCAGCCCCAGCATTTT. Encoded protein: CASSPGGTVGQPQHF.

On this clone itself: The junction departs from germline at one end; a sequencing error may be responsible. The chain is built from TRBV4-1 and TRBJ2-4, with a tentative D call TRBD1 (5 bases). Germline CDR1 is MGHRA and CDR2 is YSYEKL. The CDR3 extends over 15 amino acids. DNA for the CDR3: TGCGCCAGCAGCCAAGATGAAGGGGCCACAAACATTCAGTACTTC. It encodes CASSQDEGATNIQYF.

The count of this clone is one. This rearrangement joins TRBV7-9 to TRBJ1-1; D gene unclear. V lost 8 bases, J lost 0 bases, and 16 bases lay in between. CDR3 length: 15 amino acids. CDR1 and CDR2 (germline): SEHNR, FQNEAQ (reference sequence). The CDR3 loop reads CASPPRLMVNTEAFF. The CDR3, as DNA: TGTGCCAGCCCCCCCCGGCTTATGGTGAACACTGAAGCTTTCTTT.

This sequence joins TRBV10-3 and TRBJ1-1; TRBD1 agrees at 8 bases. The CDR3 has 15 residues. The V and J ends lost 2 bases and 3 bases, in that order; junction bases with no gene match: 5. The germline CDR1 and CDR2 sequences are ENHRY and SYGVKD. This CDR3 reads CAISEPGQGYTEAFF. In DNA, the CDR3 is TGTGCCATCAGTGAGCCCGGACAGGGTTACACTGAAGCTTTCTTT.

The chain recombines TRBV7-9 with TRBJ2-7; the D call may be TRBD1 or TRBD2 (5 bases each). The V end lost 0 bases, the J end lost 5 bases, and 14 bases lay between the germline ends. The CDR3 spans 15 residues. Germline V gene data show CDR1 as SEHNR and CDR2 as FQNEAQ (reference sequence). In DNA form, the CDR3 reads TGTGCCAGCAGCTTAGCGGGGCTAGCTCTCAACGAGCAGTACTTC. Protein: CASSLAGLALNEQYF.

The CDR3 DNA sequence: TGTGCCAGCAGCCAAGAGAGTAGTGTCTACAATGAGCAGTTCTTC. This codes for CASSQESSVYNEQFF. The chain employs TRBV14 and TRBJ2-1; no reliable D call. V gave up 0 bases and J gave up 3 bases, with 9 bases separating them. Germline V gene sequence: CDR1 SGHDN, CDR2 FVKESK. This CDR3 has 15 amino acids.